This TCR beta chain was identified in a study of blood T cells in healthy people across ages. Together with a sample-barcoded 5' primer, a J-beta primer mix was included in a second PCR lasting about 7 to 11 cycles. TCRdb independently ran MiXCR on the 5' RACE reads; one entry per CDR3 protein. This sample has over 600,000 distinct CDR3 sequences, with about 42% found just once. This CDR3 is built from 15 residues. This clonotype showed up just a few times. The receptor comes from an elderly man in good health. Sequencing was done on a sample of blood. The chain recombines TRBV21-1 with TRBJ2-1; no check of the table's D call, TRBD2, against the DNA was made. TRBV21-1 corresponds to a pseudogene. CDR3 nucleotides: TGTGCCAGCAGCAAAGGTGCTAGCGGGAGTGTTGAGCAGTTCTTC. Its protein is CASSKGASGSVEQFF.